This T cell receptor (beta chain) was sequenced for a study of cytomegalovirus exposure and HLA in healthy donors. For this clone: The antigen remains undetermined.

Findings and caveats of the study: According to a later analysis, donors in an Asian-associated ancestry cluster reportedly had fewer N-insertions than the approximately 670-donor mean.

Germline assignment: CDR1 LNHDA and CDR2 SQIVND (reference sequence). CDR3 length equals 14 residues. Deletions cut 3 bases from V and 1 base from J, with 9 bases between. Researchers ran the PCR with 60 Vbeta and 13 Jbeta primers. Libraries were prepared by immunoSEQ multiplex PCR; TCRdb keeps only in-frame clonotypes and omits some of them. The table records roughly 230,000 clones, about 85% of them present only once. Sequencing used PBMCs. This chain connects TRBV19 to TRBJ1-1, with a tentative D call TRBD1 (6 bases). This receptor was identified in a girl aged 2 to 10 in good health and CMV-seronegative. The CDR3 loop is CASSMGGANTEAFF. CDR3 in DNA: TGTGCCAGTAGTATGGGGGGGGCGAACACTGAAGCTTTCTTT.